This TCR beta chain was recovered during a study of OX40 agonist ivuxolimab in advanced cancers. Overall study findings and caveats: Doses of 0.1 to 3.0 mg/kg were accompanied by clonal expansion of CD4+ and CD8+ blood T cells by week 6.

The table came from immunoSEQ multiplex PCR; TCRdb's copy has only in-frame clones and leaves some out. The sample holds more than 45,000 clones, about nine tenths seen once. Germline V gene data show CDR1 as MNHEY and CDR2 as SVGAGI. The trim removed 1 base at V and 4 bases at J, leaving 6 bases unmatched. The length of the CDR3 is 15 residues. With regard to this clone: Its antigen is unidentified.

The TCR was taken from an adult with an advanced solid tumor such as melanoma, head and neck, liver or kidney cancer. Sequenced material: CD4+ or CD8+ T cells sorted from blood, taken in a trial of the OX40 agonist ivuxolimab. The chain couples TRBV6-5 to TRBJ1-1; 7 nucleotides align to TRBD1. CDR3 region: CASSYFPRGGTEAFF. Here the CDR3 DNA reads TGTGCCAGCAGTTACTTCCCCAGGGGGGGCACTGAAGCTTTCTTT.